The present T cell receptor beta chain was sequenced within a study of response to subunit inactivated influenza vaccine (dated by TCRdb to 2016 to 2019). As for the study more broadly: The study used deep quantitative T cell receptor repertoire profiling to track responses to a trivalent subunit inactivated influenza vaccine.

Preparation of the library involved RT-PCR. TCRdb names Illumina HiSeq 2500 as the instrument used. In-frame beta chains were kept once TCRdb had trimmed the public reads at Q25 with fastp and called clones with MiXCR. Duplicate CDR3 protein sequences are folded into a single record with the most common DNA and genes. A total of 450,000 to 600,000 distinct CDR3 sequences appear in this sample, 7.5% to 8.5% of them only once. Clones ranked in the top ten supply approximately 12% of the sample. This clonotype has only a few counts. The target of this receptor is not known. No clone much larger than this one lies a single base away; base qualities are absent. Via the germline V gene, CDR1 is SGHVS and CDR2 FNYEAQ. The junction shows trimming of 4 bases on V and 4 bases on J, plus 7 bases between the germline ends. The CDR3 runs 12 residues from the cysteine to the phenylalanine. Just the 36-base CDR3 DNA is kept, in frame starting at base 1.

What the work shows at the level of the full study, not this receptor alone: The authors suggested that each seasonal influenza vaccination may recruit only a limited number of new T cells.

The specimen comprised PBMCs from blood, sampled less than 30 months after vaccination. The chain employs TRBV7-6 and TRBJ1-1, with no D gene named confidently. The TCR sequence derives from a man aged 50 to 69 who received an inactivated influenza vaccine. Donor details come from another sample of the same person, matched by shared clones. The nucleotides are TGTGCCAGCAGCTCGATGGGCACTGAAGCTTTCTTT. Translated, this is CASSSMGTEAFF.